Listed below are T cell receptor beta chains from one sample, sequenced in a study of T cell responses to AZD1222 COVID-19 vaccine. Here immunoSEQ multiplex PCR was the method, and the copy in TCRdb shows in-frame clones only, minus some. The sample includes about 84,000 clones, approximately 92% of them seen just once. The source was peripheral blood, collected on day 0 of AZD1222 vaccination. The receptors shown here come from an adult in good health. Both conserved end residues are part of each CDR3. The D gene is left open where the match is weak. Expanded clones get a size class; other rows say once, few or many, or leave the size out.

>.|TRBJ1-2|TRBV21-1|.
CASSKTAGGNYGYTF
TGTGCCAGCAGCAAAACGGCCGGCGGTAACTATGGCTACACCTTC
>.|TRBJ1-6|TRBV18|.
CASSPRAGSGSPLHF
TGTGCCAGCTCACCACGGGCGGGCTCCGGTTCACCCCTCCACTTT
>.|TRBJ1-2|TRBV21-1|.
CASSPRAGFYGYTF
TGTGCCAGCAGCCCCCGCGCCGGATTTTATGGCTACACCTTC
>.|TRBJ1-3|TRBV9|once
CASSVAGSGNTIYF
TGTGCCAGCAGCGTAGCTGGGTCTGGAAACACCATATATTTT
>.|TRBJ1-4|TRBV28|.
CASRSPGRGAGEKLFF
TGTGCCAGCAGGTCCCCCGGTCGAGGGGCTGGGGAAAAACTGTTTTTT
>.|TRBJ2-3|TRBV5-8|.
CASRVPGTDTQYF
TGTGCCAGCAGAGTCCCAGGGACAGATACGCAGTATTTT
>TRBD1|TRBJ2-3|TRBV24-1|.
CATSASGTGDTDTQYF
TGTGCCACCAGTGCCTCCGGGACAGGAGACACAGATACGCAGTATTTT
>.|TRBJ2-4|TRBV7-5|.
CVRRSSQGALAKNIQYF
TGTGTCAGAAGGTCCTCACAGGGGGCCTTAGCCAAAAACATTCAGTACTTC
>TRBD2|TRBJ2-1|TRBV3-1/TRBV3-2|.
CASSQGLSGGPGNEQFF
TGTGCCAGCAGCCAAGGGCTTAGCGGGGGTCCGGGCAATGAGCAGTTCTTC
>.|TRBJ1-6|TRBV7-2|.
CASSSRLDSPLHF
TGTGCCAGCAGCTCGAGGCTGGATTCACCCCTCCACTTT
>.|TRBJ1-4|TRBV6-5|.
CASSYSTNEKLFF
TGTGCCAGCAGTTACAGCACTAATGAAAAACTGTTTTTT
>.|TRBJ1-2|TRBV28|few
CASSLLFGERRHYGYTF
TGTGCCAGCAGTTTACTGTTCGGGGAGCGGCGTCACTATGGCTACACCTTC
>.|TRBJ2-7|TRBV3-1/TRBV3-2|.
CASSQDDGQYF
TGTGCCAGCAGCCAAGATGATGGGCAGTACTTC
>.|TRBJ2-1|TRBV28|.
CASSLHQASSYNEQFF
TGTGCCAGCAGTTTGCATCAGGCTAGCTCCTACAATGAGCAGTTCTTC
>.|TRBJ2-7|TRBV27|.
CASSWNGDSYEQYF
TGTGCCAGCAGTTGGAACGGTGACTCCTACGAGCAGTACTTC
>.|TRBJ2-7|TRBV7-6|.
CASSLGPSTKHEQYF
TGTGCCAGCAGCTTAGGACCGTCGACAAAGCACGAGCAGTACTTC
>.|TRBJ2-7|TRBV5-1|.
CASSLTTGPYEQYF
TGCGCCAGCAGCTTGACGACAGGACCCTACGAGCAGTACTTC
>TRBD1|TRBJ2-2|TRBV19|once
CASRPGQGNTGELFF
TGTGCCAGTAGACCCGGACAGGGAAACACCGGGGAGCTGTTTTTT
>.|TRBJ2-7|TRBV6-1|.
CASSEYGQGPYEQYF
TGTGCCAGCAGTGAATACGGGCAGGGCCCTTACGAGCAGTACTTC
>.|TRBJ1-4|TRBV6-5|.
CASSYEGRESEKLFF
TGTGCCAGCAGTTACGAGGGGAGAGAAAGTGAAAAACTGTTTTTT